Shown below are 4 T cell receptor beta chains from a single sample sequenced in a study of T cells in Graves' hyperthyroidism and ophthalmopathy. It was RNA transcripts that yielded the amplified TCR beta CDR3 regions. The HTBI primer set served for first-round RT-PCR of the TCR CDR3. TCRdb independently ran MiXCR on the multiplex PCR reads; one entry per CDR3 protein. The sample lists 300,000 to 400,000 distinct CDR3 sequences, roughly 15% occurring once. Sequenced sample: blood. Receptors were obtained from a woman aged 25 to 39 with Graves' ophthalmopathy.

V is TRBV4-1 and J is TRBJ2-7; TRBD2 agrees at 8 bases. Judging by the DNA end, TRBJ2-1 fits better; the J call may be wrong. Germline V lookup: CDR1 MGHRA, CDR2 YSYEKL. The CDR3 is 16 residues long. CDR3 loop: CASSQTGGTSNYEQFF. For the CDR3, the DNA is TGCGCCAGCAGCCAAACGGGGGGGACTAGTAACTACGAGCAGTTCTTC.

In its sample, this clonotype was seen a few times. The chain joins TRBV20-1 to TRBJ1-6; tentatively, D is TRBD1 (5 bases). There are 15 residues in the CDR3. V was pared by 3 bases and J by 7 bases, with 16 bases between. The germline V gene encodes CDR1 DFQATT and CDR2 SNEGSKA (reference sequence). CDR3 loop: CSASFRQKLNSPLHF. CDR3 in DNA: TGCAGTGCTAGTTTTAGACAGAAACTGAATTCACCCCTCCACTTT.

This clonotype has ten or more counts. V usage is TRBV4-1 and J usage is TRBJ2-7, with 8 bases lining up with TRBD1. The CDR3 consists of 18 residues. V trimming: 0 bases; J trimming: 3 bases; junction bases outside the gene matches: 13. Germline V gene sequence: CDR1 MGHRA, CDR2 YSYEKL. CDR3 region: CASSQDGPSGQGNYEQYF. As DNA, the CDR3 is TGCGCCAGCAGCCAAGATGGGCCCTCCGGACAGGGAAACTACGAGCAGTACTTC.

This clonotype was detected a few times. The chain couples TRBV19 to TRBJ2-6; TRBD1 agrees at 7 bases. Unmatched junction bases numbered 6, after V lost 4 bases and J lost 3 bases. CDR1 is LNHDA, CDR2 SQIVND, per germline (reference sequence). The CDR3 is 16 amino acids. CDR3 in DNA: TGTGCCAGTAGTACTCCAGGGGGTTTTGGGGCCAACGTCCTGACTTTC. Residues: CASSTPGGFGANVLTF. Full variable domain (remainder filled in from reference TRBV19 and TRBJ2-6): DGGITQSPKYLFRKEGQNVTLSCEQNLNHDAMYWYRQDPGQGLRLIYYSQIVNDFQKGDIAEGYSVSREKKESFPLTVTSAQKNPTAFYLCASSTPGGFGANVLTFGAGSRLTVL.